A selection of T cell receptor beta chains follows, all from one sample in a study of CD8 T cells in ankylosing spondylitis. TCRdb itself ran the 5' RACE reads through MiXCR, one entry per CDR3 protein. The sample yields about 230,000 distinct CDR3 sequences, around 8% seen once. Source material: blood, either unsorted or a sorted T cell fraction (not recorded which). These receptors were taken from a female donor with ankylosing spondylitis or in good health (not recorded which). Both conserved end residues are part of each CDR3.

V	length	J	CDR3
TRBV10-3	13	TRBJ2-5	CAMRAGEGETQYF
TRBV5-1	15	TRBJ1-1	CASSLGPQGDTEAFF
TRBV25-1	14	TRBJ2-3	CASSPTGEAGTQYF
TRBV5-6	15	TRBJ2-5	CASSLIATVDETQYF
TRBV28	14	TRBJ1-2	CASSSAEGLFGYTF
TRBV5-1	12	TRBJ1-2	CASSFKGNGYTF
TRBV20-1	15	TRBJ2-1	CSARAPSGTEDEQFF
TRBV5-8	15	TRBJ2-3	CASSLRGGSSDTQYF
TRBV29-1	13	TRBJ1-1	CSTRLNMNTEAFF
TRBV10-2	13	TRBJ2-1	CASRERIYNEQFF
TRBV7-3	12	TRBJ2-1	CASSFTNNEQFF
TRBV5-1	16	TRBJ2-6	CASSPTGISGANVLTF
TRBV14	14	TRBJ2-7	CASSLGFLRGEQYF
TRBV12-3/TRBV12-4	15	TRBJ1-1	CASSDTGTGDTEAFF
TRBV19	13	TRBJ1-2	CASSYRERRGYTF
TRBV15	15	TRBJ2-1	CATSTPGVAANEQFF
TRBV19	13	TRBJ1-1	CASSEGAGTEAFF
TRBV10-3	13	TRBJ2-7	CAARPGGENEQYF
TRBV30	11	TRBJ2-3	CAGTRGDTQYF
TRBV20-1	12	TRBJ2-7	CSARDDSYEQYF
TRBV7-9	16	TRBJ1-6	CASSSPPGEGHSPLHF
TRBV5-1	13	TRBJ2-5	CASSPLVGETQYF
TRBV11-3	15	TRBJ2-5	CASSLGLDSQETQYF
TRBV7-2	14	TRBJ2-5	CASSSGGGAETQYF
TRBV5-5	16	TRBJ2-1	CASSFTGTSGRNEQFF
TRBV20-1	14	TRBJ2-1	CSALLAGGHSEQFF
TRBV20-1	15	TRBJ2-7	CSAREVGEATYEQYF
TRBV6-5	12	TRBJ2-3	CASSYKGDTQYF
TRBV5-1	15	TRBJ2-1	CASSLERYSYNEQFF
TRBV5-1	14	TRBJ2-1	CASSLATGYNEQFF
TRBV7-2	15	TRBJ2-7	CASSTLKGGSYEQYF
TRBV12-3/TRBV12-4	13	TRBJ2-7	CASSSGLPYEQYF
TRBV12-3/TRBV12-4	15	TRBJ1-1	CASSLTVGLGTEAFF
TRBV5-1	17	TRBJ2-3	CASSPRTSGPRTDTQYF
TRBV20-1	14	TRBJ2-7	CSARPPGDSYEQYF
TRBV20-1	12	TRBJ2-7	CSAGRDPYEQYF
TRBV5-1	16	TRBJ2-7	CASSLRRQTSSYEQYF
TRBV10-3	12	TRBJ1-6	CAISVANSPLHF
TRBV7-9	16	TRBJ2-1	CASSLGGPSSYNEQFF
TRBV6-2/TRBV6-3	14	TRBJ2-7	CASSYVDTSYEQYF
TRBV7-9	16	TRBJ1-1	CASSLGDRGHNTEAFF
TRBV6-2/TRBV6-3	15	TRBJ2-1	CASRAPDRTINEQFF
TRBV30	13	TRBJ1-4	CAWTGGANEKLFF
TRBV5-1	16	TRBJ2-3	CASSILGGSDTDTQYF
TRBV12-3/TRBV12-4	13	TRBJ2-3	CASSSPLTDTQYF
TRBV20-1	15	TRBJ2-4	CSAYPGLLGKNIQYF
TRBV7-2	13	TRBJ2-4	CASSPPGKNIQYF
TRBV30	14	TRBJ1-3	CAWRRGSDGNTIYF
TRBV6-4	15	TRBJ2-1	CASTGRRSSYNEQFF
TRBV10-3	14	TRBJ1-2	CAISETGPTYGYTF
TRBV27	13	TRBJ2-7	CASSFGTRYEQYF
TRBV2	14	TRBJ1-2	CASSVRDTNYGYTF
TRBV30	17	TRBJ1-3	CAWSVPRDRGLRNTIYF
TRBV24-1	14	TRBJ2-2	CATSPTRNTGELFF
TRBV6-1	17	TRBJ2-1	CASSGYPSGGIGNEQFF
TRBV7-2	14	TRBJ2-1	CASSFPPLDNEQFF
TRBV12-3/TRBV12-4	15	TRBJ2-7	CASSFRTGQSYEQYF
TRBV7-9	16	TRBJ2-7	CASSPERGPGSYEQYF
TRBV4-3	14	TRBJ2-7	CASSQIQGEGEQYF